This T cell receptor (beta chain) was recovered during a study of shared T cell receptors in the human thymus. The method was immunoSEQ multiplex PCR; TCRdb's version includes in-frame clones alone and lacks a portion of them. This table holds about 380,000 clones, 85% to 95% found once. The CDR3 is made up of 17 amino acids. CDR1 SGHRS and CDR2 YFSETQ come from the germline V gene. Trimming pared 0 bases from V and 0 bases from J, leaving 15 bases between. The specimen was thymocytes. The V gene is TRBV5-1, the J gene TRBJ1-1, with unresolved D. The clonotype comes from a human donor. CDR3 nucleotides: TGCGCCAGCAGCTTGGACCCAGTAGGACGGATGAACACTGAAGCTTTCTTT. Translated: CASSLDPVGRMNTEAFF.